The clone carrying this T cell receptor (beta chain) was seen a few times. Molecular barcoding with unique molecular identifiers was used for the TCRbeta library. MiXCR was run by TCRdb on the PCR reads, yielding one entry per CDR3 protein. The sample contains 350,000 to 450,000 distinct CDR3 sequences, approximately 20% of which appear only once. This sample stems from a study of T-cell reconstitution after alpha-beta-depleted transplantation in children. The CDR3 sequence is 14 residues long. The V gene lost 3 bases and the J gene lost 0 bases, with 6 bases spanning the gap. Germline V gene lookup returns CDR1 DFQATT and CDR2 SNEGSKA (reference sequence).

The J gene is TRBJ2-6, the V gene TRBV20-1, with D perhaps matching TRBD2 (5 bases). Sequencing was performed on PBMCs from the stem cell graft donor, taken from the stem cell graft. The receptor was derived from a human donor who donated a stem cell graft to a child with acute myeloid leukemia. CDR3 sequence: CSASSASGANVLTF. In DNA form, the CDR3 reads TGCAGTGCTAGTAGCGCCTCTGGGGCCAACGTCCTGACTTTC.